This is a list of T cell receptor beta chains from one sample in a study of response to subunit inactivated influenza vaccine. One entry per CDR3 protein results from TCRdb running MiXCR on the RT-PCR reads. The table records more than 450,000 distinct CDR3 sequences, around 11% of them present only once. Sequenced material: PBMCs from blood, taken on the day of vaccination. The source of these receptors is a man aged 50 to 60 who received an inactivated influenza vaccine. The CDR3 runs from the conserved cysteine through the conserved F or W. Fields, in order: CDR3 protein, V gene.

cdr3_aa: CASSLVVGRGETQYF; v_call: TRBV7-2
cdr3_aa: CSASGTGGRVEETQYF; v_call: TRBV20-1
cdr3_aa: CSAPSSSASTGYTF; v_call: TRBV20-1
cdr3_aa: CSARDTPTTRATQYF; v_call: TRBV20-1
cdr3_aa: CSARQLLAGGAKNIQYF; v_call: TRBV20-1
cdr3_aa: CASSSAGYTGELFF; v_call: TRBV27
cdr3_aa: CASSLDKGTDSYEQYF; v_call: TRBV18
cdr3_aa: CASSFSGLAVYNEQFF; v_call: TRBV7-3
cdr3_aa: CASSTTGWGEQYF; v_call: TRBV6-5
cdr3_aa: CASRLAGQETQYF; v_call: TRBV5-6
cdr3_aa: CASSQTGTSEAFF; v_call: TRBV4-3
cdr3_aa: CSARPLARETQYF; v_call: TRBV20-1
cdr3_aa: CSAHPGEPGAKNIQYF; v_call: TRBV20-1
cdr3_aa: CSVEDGPQETQYF; v_call: TRBV29-1
cdr3_aa: CASSYRGRFSPAFF; v_call: TRBV6-2/TRBV6-3
cdr3_aa: CASSPGTSGPTDTQYF; v_call: TRBV9
cdr3_aa: CASSPQHVSGANVLTF; v_call: TRBV4-1
cdr3_aa: CASSVNGPEAFF; v_call: TRBV6-1
cdr3_aa: CASSPGGGRAEAFF; v_call: TRBV18
cdr3_aa: CASSSDGTSSDTQYF; v_call: TRBV5-1
cdr3_aa: CASSLEGGLLNTQYF; v_call: TRBV7-2
cdr3_aa: CASSISPGANYGYTF; v_call: TRBV27
cdr3_aa: CASSPTGSRANTGELFF; v_call: TRBV7-3
cdr3_aa: CASSLDRIGSYEQYF; v_call: TRBV11-2
cdr3_aa: CASRERGGTEAFF; v_call: TRBV6-1
cdr3_aa: CASSHFPGSGNTGELFF; v_call: TRBV6-2/TRBV6-3
cdr3_aa: CASSPAPDEQFF; v_call: TRBV3-1
cdr3_aa: CASSEPQGKGETQYF; v_call: TRBV25-1
cdr3_aa: CASSASIAGDYGYTF; v_call: TRBV11-2
cdr3_aa: CASSLLRGPQETQYF; v_call: TRBV7-2
cdr3_aa: CSVEGQGSSTDTQYF; v_call: TRBV29-1
cdr3_aa: CSARVVSTDTQYF; v_call: TRBV20-1
cdr3_aa: CASSEVAGGSYEQYF; v_call: TRBV2
cdr3_aa: CASSGSGGYNEQFF; v_call: TRBV7-2
cdr3_aa: CASTGQGAGQPQHF; v_call: TRBV12-3/TRBV12-4
cdr3_aa: CASSLVGTGYSNQPQHF; v_call: TRBV7-2
cdr3_aa: CASSTDCSGNQPQHF; v_call: TRBV11-3
cdr3_aa: CASGTGGYEQYF; v_call: TRBV7-9
cdr3_aa: CASSLESGGAYTIYF; v_call: TRBV5-1
cdr3_aa: CASSSAGGRKNYGYTF; v_call: TRBV7-2
cdr3_aa: CASSLEPLGNEQFF; v_call: TRBV5-1
cdr3_aa: CSASASEAGELFF; v_call: TRBV20-1
cdr3_aa: CASSSPRRVYEQYF; v_call: TRBV11-2